The next 3 T cell receptor beta chains were all read from a single sample in a study of cytomegalovirus exposure and HLA in healthy donors. Use of 60 Vbeta and 13 Jbeta primers characterized the PCR. Method: immunoSEQ multiplex PCR; TCRdb's copy keeps in-frame clones and lacks some. The sample records approximately 120,000 clones, roughly 76% being singletons. Source material: PBMCs. Source of these receptors: a woman in her sixties in good health and CMV-seropositive.

This clone was counted a single time. The chain uses TRBV5-6 and TRBJ1-2; 7 bases are shared with TRBD1. This CDR3 is 18 amino acids long. Germline lookup yields CDR1 SGHDT and CDR2 YYEEEE. The V gene end was trimmed by 3 bases and the J gene end by 4 bases; junction bases not matched to a gene: 18. The CDR3 region has the DNA TGTGCCAGCAGCTCAATTAATATACAGGGGCTTCACCCCTATGGCTACACCTTC. Its protein is CASSSINIQGLHPYGYTF.

The chain uses TRBV4-2 and TRBJ2-3; 10 bases are a match to TRBD2. V shed 0 bases and J 2 bases; nucleotides not matched to a gene: 2. The CDR3 runs to 16 residues. Germline CDR1 is LGHNA and CDR2 is YNFKEQ. CDR3 DNA: TGTGCCAGCAGCCAAGATAGCGGGGGGCACACAGATACGCAGTATTTT. Protein sequence: CASSQDSGGHTDTQYF.

CDR3 bases: TGTGCCAGCAGTTTTAGGGGAAGGGGCTTCCAAGAGACCCAGTACTTC. Encoded protein: CASSFRGRGFQETQYF. V usage is TRBV28 and J usage is TRBJ2-5; tentative D call: TRBD1 (5 bases). V dropped 3 bases and J dropped 1 base, with 15 bases sitting between them. CDR1 is MDHEN, CDR2 SYDVKM, per germline. The CDR3 has 16 amino acids.